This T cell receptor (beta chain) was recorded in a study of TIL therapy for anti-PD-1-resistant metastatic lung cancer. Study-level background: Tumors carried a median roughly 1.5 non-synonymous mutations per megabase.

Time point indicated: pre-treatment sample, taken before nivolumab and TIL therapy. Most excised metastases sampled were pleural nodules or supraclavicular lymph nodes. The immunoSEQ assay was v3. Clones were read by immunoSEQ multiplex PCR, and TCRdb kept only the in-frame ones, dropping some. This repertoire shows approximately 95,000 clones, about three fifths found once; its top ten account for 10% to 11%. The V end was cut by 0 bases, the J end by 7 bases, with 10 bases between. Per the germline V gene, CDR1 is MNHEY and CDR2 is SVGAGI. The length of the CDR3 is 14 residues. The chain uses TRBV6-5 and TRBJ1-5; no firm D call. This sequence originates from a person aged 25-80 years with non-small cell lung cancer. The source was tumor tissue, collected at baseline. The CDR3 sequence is CASSYSKGRQPQHF. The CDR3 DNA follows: TGTGCCAGCAGTTACTCCAAGGGAAGACAGCCCCAGCATTTT.